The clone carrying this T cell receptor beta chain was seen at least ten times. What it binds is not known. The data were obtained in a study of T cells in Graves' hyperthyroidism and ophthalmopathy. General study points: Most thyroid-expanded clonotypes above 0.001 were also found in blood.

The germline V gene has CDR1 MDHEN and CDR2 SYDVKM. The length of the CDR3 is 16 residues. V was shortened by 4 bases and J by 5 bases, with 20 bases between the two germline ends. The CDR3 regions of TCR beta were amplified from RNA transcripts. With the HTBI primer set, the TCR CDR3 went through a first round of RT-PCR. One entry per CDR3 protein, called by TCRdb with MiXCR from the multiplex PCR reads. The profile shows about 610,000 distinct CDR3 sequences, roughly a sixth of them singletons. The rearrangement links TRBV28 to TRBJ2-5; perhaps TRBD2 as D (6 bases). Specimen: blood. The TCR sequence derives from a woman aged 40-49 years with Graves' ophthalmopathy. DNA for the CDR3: TGTGCCAGCAGTTCCCCAGGTTGGAGGGCTAGGGAGACCCAGTACTTC. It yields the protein CASSSPGWRARETQYF.